These 3 T cell receptor beta chains were all obtained from the same sample, sequenced in a study of neoadjuvant anti-PD-1 for oral cavity cancer. Sequenced by immunoSEQ multiplex PCR; TCRdb stores in-frame clones only, minus some. Altogether some 66,000 clones are present, approximately 82% being singletons, with the ten largest covering about 3.7%. The sample in question was PBMCs, obtained before nivolumab (anti-PD-1) treatment. The receptor set was obtained from a person aged 40 to 85 with oral cavity squamous cell carcinoma.

The gene calls are TRBV30 and TRBJ1-1; a possible D gene is TRBD1 (6 bases). The CDR3 contains 12 residues. Germline V gives CDR1 GTSNPN, CDR2 SVGIG (reference sequence). V lost 3 bases and J 10 bases, leaving 15 bases between the germline ends. The CDR3 loop is CAWRTQGHGAFF. Written as DNA, the CDR3 is TGTGCCTGGAGAACTCAGGGGCATGGAGCTTTCTTT.

The rearrangement uses TRBV9 and TRBJ1-6; 7 bases align to TRBD1. Losses at the gene ends were 4 bases for V and 7 bases for J; bases not matched to a gene: 11. Germline CDR1 reads SGDLS; CDR2 reads YYNGEE. This CDR3 has 16 residues. The CDR3 nucleotides read TGTGCCAGCAGCCACACTAGGACAGGTGAAAATTCACCCCTCCACTTT. Translating it yields CASSHTRTGENSPLHF.

V usage is TRBV7-9 and J usage is TRBJ2-7; D possibly corresponds to TRBD1 (5 bases). V lost 5 bases to trimming and J lost 3 bases, with 20 bases between them. Germline loops: CDR1 SEHNR, CDR2 FQNEAQ (reference sequence). This CDR3 has 16 residues. This CDR3 is CASSPYDSWLVYEQYF. In DNA, the CDR3 is TGTGCCAGCAGCCCTTATGACAGTTGGCTGGTCTACGAGCAGTACTTC.